One and the same sample provided the 32 T cell receptor beta chains below, sequenced in a study of T cell responses to AZD1222 COVID-19 vaccine. The protocol was immunoSEQ multiplex PCR, while the TCRdb copy is restricted to in-frame clones and leaves out a portion. The data contain 180,000 or so clones, roughly nine tenths of them seen just once; the ten biggest clones take up 1.5% to 2%. Sequenced material: peripheral blood, taken 28 days after the second AZD1222 dose. These receptors were collected from an adult who received the AZD1222 COVID-19 vaccine.

The CDR3 loop is CASSLVGTSGRTYEQYF. CDR3 nucleotide sequence: TGTGCCAGCAGCTTAGTAGGGACTAGCGGGAGGACCTACGAGCAGTACTTC. V usage is TRBV11-2 and J usage is TRBJ2-7; TRBD2 agrees at 15 bases. V shed 1 base, J shed 2 bases, and the junction held 3 bases outside the gene matches. CDR1 is SGHAT and CDR2 is FQNNGV in the germline V gene. The CDR3 consists of 17 residues. Based on the CDR3 plus reference TRBV11-2 and TRBJ2-7, the full variable domain is EAGVAQSPRYKIIEKRQSVAFWCNPISGHATLYWYQQILGQGPKLLIQFQNNGVVDDSQLPKDRFSAERLKGVDSTLKIQPAKLEDSAVYLCASSLVGTSGRTYEQYFGPGTRLTVT.

The sample holds one count of this clone. This rearrangement joins TRBV6-5 to TRBJ2-1; D tentatively reads TRBD1 or TRBD2 (5 bases each). V lost 7 bases to trimming and J lost 0 bases, with 13 bases between them. CDR1 and CDR2 from the germline V gene are MNHEY and SVGAGI. The CDR3 covers 15 residues. The CDR3 spells CASTGTLSSYNEQFF. CDR3 bases: TGTGCCAGCACCGGGACCCTAAGCTCCTACAATGAGCAGTTCTTC.

The table lists this clone with a count of one. The chain combines TRBV16 with TRBJ1-2; D is unclear. The CDR3 loop spans 12 amino acids. Germline CDR1 KGHSY, CDR2 FQNENV. V was pared by 0 bases and J by 7 bases, with 6 bases between. The CDR3 DNA reads as TGTGCCAGCAGCCAATCGCGCGGTGGCTACACCTTC. It specifies CASSQSRGGYTF. Drawing the rest from reference TRBV16 and TRBJ1-2, the complete variable domain is GEEVAQTPKHLVRGEGQKAKLYCAPIKGHSYVFWYQQVLKNEFKFLISFQNENVFDETGMPKERFSAKCLPNSPCSLEIQATKLEDSAVYFCASSQSRGGYTFGSGTRLTVV.

The CDR3 DNA is TGCGCCAGCAGAACAGGAGATAATTCACCCCTCCACTTT. This codes for CASRTGDNSPLHF. The rearrangement links TRBV5-1 to TRBJ1-6; possibly TRBD1 for D (5 bases). The V end was cut by 5 bases, the J end by 5 bases, with 8 bases between. The CDR3 runs to 13 residues. CDR1 is SGHRS, CDR2 YFSETQ, per germline.

This clone was detected only once. This chain connects TRBV4-1 to TRBJ1-1, with D perhaps matching TRBD1 (5 bases). Germline V lookup: CDR1 MGHRA, CDR2 YSYEKL. V lost 4 bases to trimming and J lost 1 base, with 13 bases between them. The CDR3 covers 15 residues. This CDR3 is CASSLIPDTNTEAFF. DNA for the CDR3: TGCGCCAGCAGCCTTATCCCGGACACGAACACTGAAGCTTTCTTT.

The rearrangement uses TRBV6-2 or TRBV6-3 and TRBJ2-1; the D is unclear. The CDR3 consists of 16 residues. V lost 0 bases to trimming and J lost 2 bases, with 11 bases between them. Germline V CDR1 and CDR2: MNHEY, SVGEGT. CDR3: CASSYSTWPPYNEQFF. As DNA, the CDR3 is TGTGCCAGCAGTTACTCGACGTGGCCGCCCTACAATGAGCAGTTCTTC.

The chain combines TRBV7-8 with TRBJ1-3; D remains ambiguous. With 6 bases removed from V and 0 bases from J, the gap between germline ends came to 9 bases. In germline, CDR1 is SGHVS, CDR2 FQNEAQ. The CDR3 spans 14 residues. The CDR3 region is CASRARSSGNTIYF. The CDR3 bases are TGTGCCAGCAGAGCACGGAGCTCTGGAAACACCATATATTTT.

CDR3 DNA sequence: TGTGCCAGCAGTCCGGTGCGCAGCAACTATGGCTACACCTTC. The encoded protein is CASSPVRSNYGYTF. The rearrangement uses TRBV27 and TRBJ1-2; D uncertain. This CDR3 has 14 residues. CDR1 and CDR2 (germline): MNHEY, SMNVEV (reference sequence). V was trimmed by 5 bases and J by 2 bases, leaving 12 bases between them.

This rearrangement joins TRBV2 to TRBJ2-7, with 9 nucleotides matching TRBD1. Germline CDR1 SNHLY, CDR2 FYNNEI. The CDR3 length is 14 residues. V was clipped by 6 bases and J by 1 base; unmatched bases: 4. The CDR3 loop reads CASRYRGHSYEQYF. The CDR3 coding sequence is TGTGCCAGCAGGTACAGGGGGCATTCCTACGAGCAGTACTTC.

The chain employs TRBV7-9 and TRBJ2-1; tentative D call: TRBD1 (5 bases). CDR1 is SEHNR, CDR2 FQNEAQ, per germline (reference sequence). This CDR3 comprises 15 residues. V was trimmed by 5 bases and J by 3 bases, leaving 14 bases between them. CDR3 sequence: CASSHVGQVYNEQFF. The CDR3 bases are TGTGCCAGCAGCCATGTGGGGCAGGTCTACAATGAGCAGTTCTTC.

This chain uses TRBV4-1 with TRBJ2-1; no definite D call. Trimming removed 4 bases from V and 4 bases from J, with 8 bases in between. Per germline, CDR1 MGHRA and CDR2 YSYEKL. This CDR3 has 13 residues. The CDR3 protein is CASSLSLYNEQFF. Here the CDR3 DNA reads TGCGCCAGCAGCCTCAGTTTATACAATGAGCAGTTCTTC.

V usage is TRBV7-2 and J usage is TRBJ2-5; tentatively, D is TRBD1 (5 bases). The CDR3 is 13 residues long. CDR1 SGHTA and CDR2 FQGNSA come from the germline V gene. V was clipped by 3 bases and J by 6 bases, with 11 bases between them. Here the CDR3 DNA reads TGTGCCAGCAGCTTCGTGGACACCCAGACCCAGTACTTC. Translation: CASSFVDTQTQYF.

J is TRBJ2-6 and V is TRBV2; maybe TRBD1 (6 bases). Deletions cut 6 bases from V and 2 bases from J, with 11 bases between. The CDR3 is 15 residues long. Germline V gene data show CDR1 as SNHLY and CDR2 as FYNNEI. CDR3 nucleotide sequence: TGTGCCAGCAGCGACCCAGGGGCTGGGGCCAACGTCCTGACTTTC. The encoded protein is CASSDPGAGANVLTF.

As regards this clone: This specimen includes other DNA sequences encoding the same CDR3. The chain couples TRBV4-1 to TRBJ1-5, with D unresolved. V was shortened by 1 base and J by 1 base, with 2 bases between the two germline ends. Germline V gene lookup returns CDR1 MGHRA and CDR2 YSYEKL. The CDR3 is 13 residues long. DNA of the CDR3: TGCGCCAGCAGCCAAGTGAGCAATCAGCCCCAGCATTTT. Translated, it gives CASSQVSNQPQHF.

This clone was seen only once. This chain uses TRBV5-1 with TRBJ1-2; D is possibly TRBD1 (5 bases). CDR3 length: 14 residues. The germline V and J ends were trimmed by 0 bases and 3 bases, with 9 bases remaining between them. CDR1 is SGHRS, CDR2 YFSETQ, per germline. The CDR3 is CASSLDGRDYGYTF. The DNA of the CDR3 is TGCGCCAGCAGCTTGGATGGCAGGGACTATGGCTACACCTTC.

This CDR3 reads CASSPTTGNTEAFF. The CDR3 coding sequence is TGTGCCAGCTCACCAACCACGGGGAACACTGAAGCTTTCTTT. The genes are TRBV18 and TRBJ1-1; D uncertain. Germline loops: CDR1 KGHSH, CDR2 LQKENI. This CDR3 has 14 residues. V dropped 2 bases and J dropped 1 base, with 8 bases sitting between them.

The chain combines TRBV7-2 with TRBJ1-2, with unresolved D. There are 13 residues in the CDR3. Germline V gives CDR1 SGHTA, CDR2 FQGNSA. Trimming removed 7 bases from V and 8 bases from J, with 17 bases in between. The CDR3 region is CASNLVLLQGYTF. In nucleotides, the CDR3 is TGTGCCAGCAATCTAGTTCTACTGCAAGGCTACACCTTC.

V and J are TRBV4-1 and TRBJ2-3, with TRBD2 matching 10 bases. V was pared by 2 bases and J by 1 base, with 18 bases of the junction left unmatched. The germline CDR1 and CDR2 sequences are MGHRA and YSYEKL. This CDR3 comprises 21 residues. CDR3 DNA: TGCGCCAGCAGCCAACGTGGCTCAGGTAGGACTAGCGGTCGCCGCACAGATACGCAGTATTTT. Its translation is CASSQRGSGRTSGRRTDTQYF.

This chain connects TRBV7-9 to TRBJ1-4, with 7 bases identical to TRBD1. Trimming at V came to 5 bases and at J to 6 bases, leaving 9 bases not matched to a gene. There are 15 residues in the CDR3. Germline V lookup: CDR1 SEHNR, CDR2 FQNEAQ (reference sequence). CDR3 in DNA: TGTGCCAGCAGCCCCTGGGACAGAGAGGATGAAAAACTGTTTTTT. Translating gives CASSPWDREDEKLFF.

V usage is TRBV12-3 or TRBV12-4 and J usage is TRBJ1-2; D unresolved. V lost 8 bases, J lost 4 bases, and 11 bases lay in between. The CDR3 runs to 12 residues. The CDR3 sequence is CASANWGYGYTF. In DNA, the CDR3 is TGTGCCAGCGCAAACTGGGGCTATGGCTACACCTTC.

The CDR3 loop reads CASSRGESNQPQHF. The CDR3 DNA reads as TGTGCCAGCAGCCGAGGGGAAAGCAATCAGCCCCAGCATTTT. The chain couples TRBV5-6 to TRBJ1-5; tentatively, D is TRBD1 (5 bases). The germline V gene has CDR1 SGHDT and CDR2 YYEEEE. V lost 4 bases and J 1 base, leaving 9 bases between the germline ends. The CDR3 runs 14 residues.

V is TRBV5-6 and J is TRBJ1-2, with TRBD1 matching over 9 bases. The V segment lost 4 bases and the J segment 5 bases; nucleotides outside the gene matches: 12. Germline CDR1 SGHDT, CDR2 YYEEEE. The CDR3 length is 16 residues. The chain's CDR3 is CASSQLPGTGRYGYTF. In nucleotides, the CDR3 is TGTGCCAGCAGCCAATTACCCGGGACAGGGCGGTATGGCTACACCTTC.

V is TRBV25-1 and J is TRBJ2-3; D unresolved. V lost 5 bases, J lost 4 bases, and 19 bases lay in between. Germline CDR1 is MGHDK and CDR2 is SYGVNS. This CDR3 is built from 16 residues. CDR3 sequence reads: CASSRLGLGLADTQYF. The CDR3 region has the DNA TGTGCCAGCAGTCGCCTCGGCTTAGGGTTAGCAGATACGCAGTATTTT.

V gene TRBV18 combines with J gene TRBJ1-4; no definite D call. The germline CDR1 and CDR2 sequences are KGHSH and LQKENI. Trimming stripped 3 bases from V and 8 bases from J, with 10 bases between. The CDR3 is 13 residues long. CDR3 DNA sequence: TGTGCCAGCTCACCCCGGCAGGCAGAAAAACTGTTTTTT. This sequence encodes CASSPRQAEKLFF.

The chain has TRBV18 and TRBJ2-3; D gene unclear. V was shortened by 6 bases and J by 6 bases, with 13 bases between the two germline ends. Germline V gives CDR1 KGHSH, CDR2 LQKENI. CDR3 length equals 13 residues. The CDR3 region is CASSLDLTDTQYF. The CDR3 bases are TGTGCCAGCTCCCTCGACCTTACCGATACGCAGTATTTT.

This clone was detected once. The chain combines TRBV3-1 (or the pseudogene TRBV3-2) with TRBJ2-7; the match to TRBD2 covers 7 bases. The CDR3 extends over 14 amino acids. Germline V lookup: CDR1 LGHDT, CDR2 YNNKEL (reference sequence). Trimming removed 4 bases from V and 2 bases from J; junction bases left unmatched: 5. Here the CDR3 reads CASSLPGTTYEQYF. The CDR3 DNA follows: TGTGCCAGCAGCCTCCCCGGGACTACCTACGAGCAGTACTTC.

V usage is TRBV10-1 and J usage is TRBJ2-3; TRBD1 or TRBD2 may be the D gene (6 bases each). Germline V lookup: CDR1 WNHNN, CDR2 SYGVQD (reference sequence). V shed 3 bases and J shed 3 bases, with 10 bases lying between them. This CDR3 is 14 amino acids long. The DNA of the CDR3 is TGCGCCAGCAGTGATACAGGGAGGACAGATACGCAGTATTTT. As protein: CASSDTGRTDTQYF.

The count of this clone is one. The rearrangement links TRBV25-1 to TRBJ1-1; D may be TRBD1 (6 bases). V was pared by 3 bases and J by 0 bases, with 20 bases between. The CDR3 runs 18 residues. Germline CDR1 reads MGHDK; CDR2 reads SYGVNS. CDR3 coding DNA: TGTGCCAGCAGTGAGACCCTCCGGCAGGGGAGGATGAACACTGAAGCTTTCTTT. This sequence encodes CASSETLRQGRMNTEAFF.

The chain employs TRBV7-9 and TRBJ2-5; 7 nucleotides match TRBD1. There are 14 residues in the CDR3. Unmatched junction bases numbered 9, after V lost 6 bases and J lost 5 bases. The germline gives CDR1 SEHNR, CDR2 FQNEAQ (reference sequence). The CDR3 nucleotides read TGTGCCAGCAGTTTGGACAGGCGAAGCGAGACCCAGTACTTC. It encodes CASSLDRRSETQYF.

V usage is TRBV11-2 and J usage is TRBJ1-1, with D hard to call. The CDR3 is made up of 12 amino acids. CDR1 is SGHAT, CDR2 FQNNGV, per germline. Deletions cut 5 bases from V and 4 bases from J, with 8 bases between. The CDR3 coding sequence is TGTGCCAGCAGCCGGGCGGGCACTGAAGCTTTCTTT. This sequence encodes CASSRAGTEAFF. The whole variable domain, remainder taken from reference TRBV11-2 and TRBJ1-1, is EAGVAQSPRYKIIEKRQSVAFWCNPISGHATLYWYQQILGQGPKLLIQFQNNGVVDDSQLPKDRFSAERLKGVDSTLKIQPAKLEDSAVYLCASSRAGTEAFFGQGTRLTVV.

This clone was detected once. The chain joins TRBV18 to TRBJ1-6, with TRBD1 matching over 7 bases. V shed 1 base and J 7 bases; nucleotides not matched to a gene: 7. Germline loops: CDR1 KGHSH, CDR2 LQKENI. The CDR3 contains 16 residues. The CDR3 protein is CASSPRAGGPNSPLHF. Written as DNA, the CDR3 is TGTGCCAGCTCACCACGGGCAGGGGGGCCGAATTCACCCCTCCACTTT.

The gene calls are TRBV15 and TRBJ1-5; a possible D gene is TRBD1 (5 bases). The V gene lost 0 bases and the J gene lost 5 bases, with 17 bases spanning the gap. This CDR3 has 17 residues. CDR1 is LNHNV, CDR2 YYDKDF, per germline (reference sequence). The CDR3 sequence is CATSREGPGDPYQPQHF. In DNA, the CDR3 is TGTGCCACCAGCAGAGAGGGGCCGGGAGATCCTTATCAGCCCCAGCATTTT.